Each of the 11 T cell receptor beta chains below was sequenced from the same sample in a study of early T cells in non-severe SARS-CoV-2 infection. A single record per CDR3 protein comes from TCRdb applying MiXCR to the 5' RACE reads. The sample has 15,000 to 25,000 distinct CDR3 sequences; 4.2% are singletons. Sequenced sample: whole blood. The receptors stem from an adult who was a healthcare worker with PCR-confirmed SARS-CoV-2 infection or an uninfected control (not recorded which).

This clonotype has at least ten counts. The CDR3 spells CASSLVGSGTGSYNEQFF. In DNA, the CDR3 is TGTGCCAGCAGCTTAGTAGGATCCGGGACAGGGTCCTACAATGAGCAGTTCTTC. This chain links TRBV7-2 with TRBJ2-1; 9 bases map to TRBD1. The CDR3 runs to 18 residues. Germline V CDR1 and CDR2: SGHTA, FQGNSA. After removal of 1 base from V and 1 base from J, the junction contained 8 bases not matched to a gene.

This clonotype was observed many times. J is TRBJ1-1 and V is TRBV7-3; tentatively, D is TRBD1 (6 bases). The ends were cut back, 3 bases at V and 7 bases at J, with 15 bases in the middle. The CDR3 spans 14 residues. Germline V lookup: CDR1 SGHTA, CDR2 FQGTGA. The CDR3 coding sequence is TGTGCCAGCAGCTTGGTGGGACACGCAAATGAAGCTTTCTTT. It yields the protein CASSLVGHANEAFF.

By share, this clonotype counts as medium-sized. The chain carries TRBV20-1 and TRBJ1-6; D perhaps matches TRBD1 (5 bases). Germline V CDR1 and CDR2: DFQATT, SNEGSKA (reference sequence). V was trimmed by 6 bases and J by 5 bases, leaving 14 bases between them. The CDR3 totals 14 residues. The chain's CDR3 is CSASRDGDNSPLHF. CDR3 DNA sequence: TGCAGTGCGAGTCGGGACGGTGATAATTCACCCCTCCACTTT.

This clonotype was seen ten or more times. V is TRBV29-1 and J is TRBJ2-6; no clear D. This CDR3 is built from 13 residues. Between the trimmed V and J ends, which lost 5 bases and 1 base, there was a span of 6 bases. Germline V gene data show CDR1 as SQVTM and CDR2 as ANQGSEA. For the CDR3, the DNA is TGCAGCGTTTCCCATTCTGGGGCCAACGTCCTGACTTTC. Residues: CSVSHSGANVLTF. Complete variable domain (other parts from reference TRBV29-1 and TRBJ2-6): SAVISQKPSRDICQRGTSLTIQCQVDSQVTMMFWYRQQPGQSLTLIATANQGSEATYESGFVIDKFPISRPNLTFSTLTVSNMSPEDSSIYLCSVSHSGANVLTFGAGSRLTVL.

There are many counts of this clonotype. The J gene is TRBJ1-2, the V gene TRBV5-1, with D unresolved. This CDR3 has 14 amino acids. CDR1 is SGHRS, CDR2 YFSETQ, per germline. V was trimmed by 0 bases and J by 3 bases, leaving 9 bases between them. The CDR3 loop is CASSLEATYYGYTF. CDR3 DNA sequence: TGCGCCAGCAGCTTGGAAGCCACCTACTATGGCTACACCTTC.

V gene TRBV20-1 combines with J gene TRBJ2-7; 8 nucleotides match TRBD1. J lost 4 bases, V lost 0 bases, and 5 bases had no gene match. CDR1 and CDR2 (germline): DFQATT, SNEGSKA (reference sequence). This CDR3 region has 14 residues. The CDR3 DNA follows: TGCAGTGCTAGAGAGGACAGGGTGGGGTACGAGCAGTACTTC. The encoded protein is CSAREDRVGYEQYF.

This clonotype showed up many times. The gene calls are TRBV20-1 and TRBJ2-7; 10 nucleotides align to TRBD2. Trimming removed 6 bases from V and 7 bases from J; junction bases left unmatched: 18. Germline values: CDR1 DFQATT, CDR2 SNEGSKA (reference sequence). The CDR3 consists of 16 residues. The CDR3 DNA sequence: TGCAGTGCCTGGCCCCGGGTCGGGACTAGCGCCAGGGAGCAGTACTTC. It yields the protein CSAWPRVGTSAREQYF.

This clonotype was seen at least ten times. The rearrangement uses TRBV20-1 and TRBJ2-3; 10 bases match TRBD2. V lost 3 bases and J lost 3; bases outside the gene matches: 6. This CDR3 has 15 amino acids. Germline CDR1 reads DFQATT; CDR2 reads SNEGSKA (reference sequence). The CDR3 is CSAREGLADTDTQYF. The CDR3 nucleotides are TGCAGTGCTAGGGAAGGACTAGCGGATACAGATACGCAGTATTTT.

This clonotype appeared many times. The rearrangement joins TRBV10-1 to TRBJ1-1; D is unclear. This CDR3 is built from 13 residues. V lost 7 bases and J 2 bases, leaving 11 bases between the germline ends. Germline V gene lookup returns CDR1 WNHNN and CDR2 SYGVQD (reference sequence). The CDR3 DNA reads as TGCGCCAGCACCTCAGGCACAAACACTGAAGCTTTCTTT. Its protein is CASTSGTNTEAFF.

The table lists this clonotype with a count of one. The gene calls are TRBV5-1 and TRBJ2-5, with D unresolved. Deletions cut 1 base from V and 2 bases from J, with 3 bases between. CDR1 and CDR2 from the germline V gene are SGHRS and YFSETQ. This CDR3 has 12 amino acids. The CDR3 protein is CASSLSQETQYF. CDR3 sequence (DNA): TGCGCCAGCAGCTTGTCTCAAGAGACCCAGTACTTC.

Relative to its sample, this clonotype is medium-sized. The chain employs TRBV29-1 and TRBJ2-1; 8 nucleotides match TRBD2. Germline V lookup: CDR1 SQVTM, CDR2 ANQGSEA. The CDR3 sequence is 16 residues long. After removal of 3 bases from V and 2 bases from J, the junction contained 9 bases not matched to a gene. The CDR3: CSVEGISGVAYNEQFF. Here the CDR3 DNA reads TGCAGCGTTGAGGGGATTAGCGGGGTCGCCTACAATGAGCAGTTCTTC.